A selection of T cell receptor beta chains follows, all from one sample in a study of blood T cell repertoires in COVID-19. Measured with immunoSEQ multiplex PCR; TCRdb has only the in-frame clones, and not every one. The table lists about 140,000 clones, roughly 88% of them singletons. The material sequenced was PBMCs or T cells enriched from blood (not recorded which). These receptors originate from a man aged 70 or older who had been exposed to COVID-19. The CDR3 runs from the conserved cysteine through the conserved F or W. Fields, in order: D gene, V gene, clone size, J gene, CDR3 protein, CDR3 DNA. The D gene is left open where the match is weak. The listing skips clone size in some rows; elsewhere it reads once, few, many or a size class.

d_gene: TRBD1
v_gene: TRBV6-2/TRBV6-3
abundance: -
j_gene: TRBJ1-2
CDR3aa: CASSRDSDYGYTF
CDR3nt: TGTGCCAGCAGTCGGGACAGTGACTATGGCTACACCTTC

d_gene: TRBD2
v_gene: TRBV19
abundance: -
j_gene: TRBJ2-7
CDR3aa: CASSMGRGYSYEQYF
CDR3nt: TGTGCCAGTAGTATGGGGCGGGGGTACTCCTACGAGCAGTACTTC

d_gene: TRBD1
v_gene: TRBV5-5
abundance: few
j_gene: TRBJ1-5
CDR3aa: CASSLGQGFLEDQPQHF
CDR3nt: TGTGCCAGCAGCTTGGGACAGGGATTTTTGGAAGATCAGCCCCAGCATTTT

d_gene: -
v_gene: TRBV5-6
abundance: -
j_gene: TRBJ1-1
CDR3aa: CASSKDSEAFF
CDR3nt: TGTGCCAGCAGCAAGGACAGTGAAGCTTTCTTT

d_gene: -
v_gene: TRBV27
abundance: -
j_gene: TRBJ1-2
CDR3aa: CASSLKTGGLYGYTF
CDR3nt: TGTGCCAGCAGTTTAAAGACAGGAGGTCTATATGGCTACACCTTC

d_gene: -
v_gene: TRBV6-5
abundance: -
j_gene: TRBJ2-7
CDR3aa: CASSSTGTNYEQYF
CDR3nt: TGTGCCAGCAGTTCGACCGGGACAAACTACGAGCAGTACTTC

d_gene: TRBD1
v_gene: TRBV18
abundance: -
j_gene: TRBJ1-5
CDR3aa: CASSLDRGYSNQPQHF
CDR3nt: TGTGCCAGCTCCCTCGACAGGGGGTATAGCAATCAGCCCCAGCATTTT

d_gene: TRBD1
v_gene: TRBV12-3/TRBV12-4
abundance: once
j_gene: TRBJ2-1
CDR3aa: CASRGTGGAGQFF
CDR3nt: TGTGCCAGCAGGGGAACAGGGGGCGCTGGGCAGTTCTTC

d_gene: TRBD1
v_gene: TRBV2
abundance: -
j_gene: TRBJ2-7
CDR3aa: CASGGQGAYEQYF
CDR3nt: TGTGCCAGCGGGGGACAGGGGGCCTACGAGCAGTACTTC

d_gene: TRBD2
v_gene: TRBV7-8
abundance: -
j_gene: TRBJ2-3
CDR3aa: CASSPGTSGRNTDTQYF
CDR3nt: TGTGCCAGCAGCCCTGGGACTAGCGGGAGAAACACAGATACGCAGTATTTT

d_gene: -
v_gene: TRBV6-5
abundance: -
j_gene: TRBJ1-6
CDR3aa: CASSSGLSLGSPLHF
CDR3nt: TGTGCCAGCAGTTCCGGACTTTCACTCGGTTCACCCCTCCACTTT

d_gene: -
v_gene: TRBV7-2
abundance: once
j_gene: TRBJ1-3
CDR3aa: CASSSRAFSGNTIYF
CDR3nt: TGTGCCAGCAGCTCCAGGGCCTTCTCTGGAAACACCATATATTTT

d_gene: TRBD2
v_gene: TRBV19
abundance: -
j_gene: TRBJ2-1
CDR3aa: CASKDGGRNEQFF
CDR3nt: TGTGCCAGTAAGGACGGCGGGAGAAATGAGCAGTTCTTC

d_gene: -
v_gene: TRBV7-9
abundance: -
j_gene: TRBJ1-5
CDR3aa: CASSTNTGNQPQHF
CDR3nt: TGTGCCAGCAGTACAAACACGGGGAATCAGCCCCAGCATTTT

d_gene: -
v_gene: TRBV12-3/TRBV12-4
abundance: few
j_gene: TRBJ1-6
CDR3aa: CASSFSYPPLHF
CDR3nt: TGTGCCAGCAGTTTTTCCTATCCCCCCCTCCACTTT

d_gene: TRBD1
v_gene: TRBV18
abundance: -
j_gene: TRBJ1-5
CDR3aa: CASSPTDRGGNQPQHF
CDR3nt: TGTGCCAGCTCACCGACTGACAGGGGAGGGAATCAGCCCCAGCATTTT

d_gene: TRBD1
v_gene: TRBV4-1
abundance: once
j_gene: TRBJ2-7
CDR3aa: CASSPGQGAFEQYF
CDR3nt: TGCGCCAGCAGCCCCGGACAGGGGGCTTTCGAGCAGTACTTC

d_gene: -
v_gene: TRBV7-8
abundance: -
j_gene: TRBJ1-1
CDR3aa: CASSLGGAGFSEAFF
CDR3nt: TGTGCCAGCAGCTTGGGAGGGGCGGGCTTTTCTGAAGCTTTCTTT

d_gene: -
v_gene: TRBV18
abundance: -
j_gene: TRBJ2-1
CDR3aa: CASSPNLPLGDNEQFF
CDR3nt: TGTGCCAGCTCACCCAACCTTCCACTAGGTGACAATGAGCAGTTCTTC

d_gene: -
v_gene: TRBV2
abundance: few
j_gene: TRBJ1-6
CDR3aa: CASSDGKNSPLHF
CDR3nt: TGTGCCAGCAGTGACGGGAAAAATTCACCCCTCCACTTT

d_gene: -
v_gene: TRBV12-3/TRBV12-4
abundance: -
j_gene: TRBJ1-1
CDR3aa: CATLGEMNTEAFF
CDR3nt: TGTGCCACCCTGGGAGAGATGAACACTGAAGCTTTCTTT

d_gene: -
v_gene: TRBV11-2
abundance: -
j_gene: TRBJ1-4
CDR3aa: CASSLAQRGGHEKLFF
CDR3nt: TGTGCCAGCAGCTTAGCTCAACGGGGAGGTCATGAAAAACTGTTTTTT

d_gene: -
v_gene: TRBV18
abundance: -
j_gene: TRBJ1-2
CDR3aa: CASSPEEDYGYTF
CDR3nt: TGTGCCAGCTCACCGGAAGAGGACTATGGCTACACCTTC

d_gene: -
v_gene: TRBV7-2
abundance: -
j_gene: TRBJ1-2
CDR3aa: CASSLTGDLSYGYTF
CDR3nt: TGTGCCAGCAGCTTAACAGGAGACCTTTCCTATGGCTACACCTTC

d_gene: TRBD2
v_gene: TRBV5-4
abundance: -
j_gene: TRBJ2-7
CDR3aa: CASRSGLAGGATYEQYF
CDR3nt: TGTGCCAGCAGATCGGGACTAGCGGGGGGGGCCACCTACGAGCAGTACTTC

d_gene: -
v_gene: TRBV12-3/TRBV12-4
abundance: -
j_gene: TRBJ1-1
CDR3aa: CASSLAQGTEAFF
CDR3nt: TGTGCCAGCAGTTTAGCACAGGGTACTGAAGCTTTCTTT

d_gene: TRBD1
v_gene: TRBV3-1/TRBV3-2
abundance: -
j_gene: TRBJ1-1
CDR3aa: CASSLGQGGLGTEAFF
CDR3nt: TGTGCCAGCAGCCTTGGACAGGGCGGTTTAGGTACTGAAGCTTTCTTT

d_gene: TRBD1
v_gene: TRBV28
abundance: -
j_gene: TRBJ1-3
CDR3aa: CASSLSHRGRNTIYF
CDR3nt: TGTGCCAGCAGTTTATCCCACAGGGGCAGAAACACCATATATTTT

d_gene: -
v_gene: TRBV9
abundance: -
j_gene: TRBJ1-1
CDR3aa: CASSVDEGRGNTEAFF
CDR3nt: TGTGCCAGCAGCGTAGACGAGGGGCGGGGGAACACTGAAGCTTTCTTT

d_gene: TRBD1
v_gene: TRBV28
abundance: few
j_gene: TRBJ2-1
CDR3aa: CASSLYPRTGGSNEQFF
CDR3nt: TGTGCCAGCAGTTTATACCCCCGGACAGGGGGCAGCAATGAGCAGTTCTTC

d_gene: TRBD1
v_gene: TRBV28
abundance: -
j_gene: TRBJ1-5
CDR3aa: CASLTGGDFQPQHF
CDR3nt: TGTGCCAGCCTGACAGGGGGAGATTTTCAGCCCCAGCATTTT

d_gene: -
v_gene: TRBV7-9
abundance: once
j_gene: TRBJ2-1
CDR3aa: CASSSGEHSYNEQFF
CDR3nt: TGTGCCAGCAGCTCGGGGGAGCACTCCTACAATGAGCAGTTCTTC

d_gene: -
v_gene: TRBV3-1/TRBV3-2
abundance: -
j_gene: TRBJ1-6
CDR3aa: CASSQGRGINSPLHF
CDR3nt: TGTGCCAGCAGCCAAGGACGGGGGATAAATTCACCCCTCCACTTT

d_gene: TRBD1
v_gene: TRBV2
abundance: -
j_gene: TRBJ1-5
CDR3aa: CASSVGTVNQPQHF
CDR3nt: TGTGCCAGCAGTGTAGGGACAGTCAATCAGCCCCAGCATTTT

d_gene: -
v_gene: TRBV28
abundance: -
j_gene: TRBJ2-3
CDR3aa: CASSGGSLTDTQYF
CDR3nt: TGTGCCAGCAGTGGGGGGAGTCTCACAGATACGCAGTATTTT

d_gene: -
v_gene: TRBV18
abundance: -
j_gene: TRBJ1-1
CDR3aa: CASSPGQNTEAFF
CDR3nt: TGTGCCAGCTCACCAGGACAGAACACTGAAGCTTTCTTT

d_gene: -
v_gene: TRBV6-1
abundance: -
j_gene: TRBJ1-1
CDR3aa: CASSEARGLRGAFF
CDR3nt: TGTGCCAGCAGTGAAGCGCGAGGGTTACGCGGGGCTTTCTTT

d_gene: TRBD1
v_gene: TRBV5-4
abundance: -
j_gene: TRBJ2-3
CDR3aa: CASSRGTGGPASTDTQYF
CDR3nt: TGTGCCAGCAGCCGGGGGACAGGGGGCCCCGCAAGCACAGATACGCAGTATTTT

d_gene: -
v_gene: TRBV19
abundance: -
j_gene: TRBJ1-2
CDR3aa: CASSTPRTDRGGYTF
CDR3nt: TGTGCCAGTAGTACCCCTCGGACAGACCGGGGTGGCTACACCTTC

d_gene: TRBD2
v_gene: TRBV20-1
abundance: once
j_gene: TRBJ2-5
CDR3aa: CSASLGGGKREKTQYF
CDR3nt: TGCAGTGCTAGTTTGGGCGGGGGGAAGAGGGAGAAGACCCAGTACTTC

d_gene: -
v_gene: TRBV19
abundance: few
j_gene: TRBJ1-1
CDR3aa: CASSSSSRMNTEAFF
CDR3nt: TGTGCCAGCTCCAGCAGTTCGCGGATGAACACTGAAGCTTTCTTT

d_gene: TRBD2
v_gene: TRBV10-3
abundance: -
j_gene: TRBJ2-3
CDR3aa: CAISEGGSGRATVQYF
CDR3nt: TGTGCCATCAGTGAGGGGGGTAGCGGGAGGGCAACCGTGCAGTATTTT

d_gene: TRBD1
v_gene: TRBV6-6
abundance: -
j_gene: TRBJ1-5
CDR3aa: CASTQPGQGIPPQHF
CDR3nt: TGTGCCAGCACACAACCGGGACAGGGGATTCCGCCCCAGCATTTT

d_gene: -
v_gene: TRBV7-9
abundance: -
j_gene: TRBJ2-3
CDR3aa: CASSPRGDTQYF
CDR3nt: TGTGCCAGCAGCCCGCGGGGAGATACGCAGTATTTT

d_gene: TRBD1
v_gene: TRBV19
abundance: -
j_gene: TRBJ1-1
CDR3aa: CASRYTGGRTEAFF
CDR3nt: TGTGCCAGTAGGTACACAGGGGGAAGAACTGAAGCTTTCTTT

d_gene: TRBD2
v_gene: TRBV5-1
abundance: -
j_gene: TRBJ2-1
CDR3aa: CASSLELAGGAYNEQFF
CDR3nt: TGCGCCAGCAGCTTGGAATTAGCGGGAGGGGCCTACAATGAGCAGTTCTTC

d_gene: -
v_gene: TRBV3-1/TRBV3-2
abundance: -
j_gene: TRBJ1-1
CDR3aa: CASGRGRDTEAFF
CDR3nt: TGTGCCAGCGGGCGGGGGAGGGACACTGAAGCTTTCTTT

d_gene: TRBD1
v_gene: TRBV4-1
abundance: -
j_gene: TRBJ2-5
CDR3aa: CASSQDRQGETQYF
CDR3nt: TGCGCCAGCAGCCAAGATCGACAGGGGGAGACCCAGTACTTC

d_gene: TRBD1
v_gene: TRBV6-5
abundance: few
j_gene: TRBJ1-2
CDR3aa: CASRRTGEDGYTF
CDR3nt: TGTGCCAGCAGGCGCACAGGGGAGGATGGCTACACCTTC

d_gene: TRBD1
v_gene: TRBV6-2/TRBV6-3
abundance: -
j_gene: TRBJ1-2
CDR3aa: CASSKGDRVLDGYTF
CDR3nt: TGTGCCAGCAGTAAGGGAGACAGGGTTCTCGATGGCTACACCTTC

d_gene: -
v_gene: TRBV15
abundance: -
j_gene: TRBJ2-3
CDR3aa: CATSRARQGIDTQYF
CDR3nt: TGTGCCACCAGCAGAGCGCGGCAGGGAATAGATACGCAGTATTTT

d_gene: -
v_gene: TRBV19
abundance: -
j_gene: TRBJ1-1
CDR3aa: CASRTWTSDTEAFF
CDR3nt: TGTGCCAGTAGAACCTGGACATCGGACACTGAAGCTTTCTTT

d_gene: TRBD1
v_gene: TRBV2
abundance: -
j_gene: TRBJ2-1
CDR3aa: CASRATGANEQFF
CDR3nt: TGTGCCAGCAGGGCAACAGGGGCCAATGAGCAGTTCTTC

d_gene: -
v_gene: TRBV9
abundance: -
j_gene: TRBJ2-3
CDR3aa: CASSVGSGPTDTQYF
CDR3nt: TGTGCCAGCAGCGTAGGAAGCGGACCCACAGATACGCAGTATTTT

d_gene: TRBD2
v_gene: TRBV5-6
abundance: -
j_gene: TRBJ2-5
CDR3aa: CASSSIAGQETQYF
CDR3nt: TGTGCCAGCAGCTCAATAGCGGGCCAAGAGACCCAGTACTTC